Sequencing of this TCR beta chain was carried out in a study of T cell responses to AZD1222 COVID-19 vaccine. Points from the study as a whole: Just a handful of people given AZD1222 tested seropositive at baseline.

A word on this clone: Its antigen is undetermined.

Only in-frame clones appear in the TCRdb table, and some are missing; sequencing was by immunoSEQ multiplex PCR. The sample carries about 120,000 clones, just over 90% recorded once. CDR1 and CDR2 (germline): LGHNA, YSLEER. V was shortened by 4 bases and J by 1 base, with 12 bases between the two germline ends. There are 15 residues in the CDR3. This TCR came from an adult who received the AZD1222 COVID-19 vaccine. The source material was peripheral blood, sampled 28 days after the second AZD1222 dose. The chain joins TRBV4-3 to TRBJ2-3; D unresolved. The CDR3 sequence is CASSRRSGGTDTQYF. The CDR3 DNA reads TGCGCCAGCAGCCGTAGGTCCGGAGGCACAGATACGCAGTATTTT.